This T cell receptor beta chain was identified during a study of blood T cells in healthy people across ages (dated by TCRdb to the mid-2010s). Study-wide context: In model experiments, template switching captured about one uniquely barcoded TCR beta cDNA molecule for every two T cells. Using deep sequencing normalized with unique cDNA molecular identifiers, the study measured how TCR beta repertoire diversity changes with age. The donors were split into four age groups: young (average 16 years), middle-aged (39), aged (more than 55) and long-lived (about 74). To avoid experimental bias, donors of different ages were distributed randomly across sequencing lanes. The study analyzed two additional independent replicas of 1 million unique cDNA reads from the same blood draw for two donors, one aged 18 to 29 and one aged 80 or older. General study outcomes and caveats: Because donor CMV infection status was unknown, age-related changes in expanded clonotypes were potentially confounded. The long-lived group showed more naive CD4+ T cells, fewer expanded clones and increased TCR diversity than the aged group, suggesting age selection. Observed TCR beta diversity correlated strongly with the percentage of naive T cells measured by flow cytometry. As age increased, observed TCR beta diversity per million T cells dropped in a roughly linear way, and a significant reduction was already evident by age around 41. Estimates of total diversity based on one million sequenced T cells were considered lower bounds and underestimates. Since profiling was done on bulk unsorted PBMCs, naive and antigen-experienced compartments could not be conclusively compared.

Library generation was performed with 5' RACE. Sequencing relied on an Illumina HiSeq 2500. The second PCR ran for roughly 7 to 11 cycles and used a J-beta primer mix along with a sample-barcoded 5' primer. Each TCR beta cDNA molecule received a unique molecular identifier from a template-switch 5' adaptor carrying 12 random nucleotides. At least 2.5 million CDR3-containing paired-end reads were obtained from each sample. The Mint cDNA synthesis kit, primed by a TRBC-specific oligonucleotide, was used to synthesize first-strand cDNA from all RNA. All cDNA was treated with uracil-DNA glycosylase and then went through a first 18-cycle PCR with the universal primers M1SS and BC2_uni_R. As for how the authors treated the data: Each sample was normalized by randomly selecting 1 million high-quality reads, each carrying a distinct molecular identifier. Reads sharing molecular identifiers were discarded rather than binned into consensus sequences. MiTCR, run with a Q25 quality threshold and the strictest error-elimination algorithm, handled CDR3 identification, clonotype clustering and error correction. Lower-bound total TCR beta diversity was estimated with a nonparametric unseen species model using Euler transformation. TCRdb applied fastp at Q25 and MiXCR to the public reads, then kept only in-frame beta chains. A single entry per CDR3 protein holds the most common genes and DNA from its merged rows. The V and J calls here are based on TCRdb, not the publication. Within this sample are fewer than 950,000 distinct CDR3 sequences, with 40% to 65% of them counted one time only. The ten biggest clones cover roughly 40% of the sample.

Turning to this clonotype: Its target antigen remains unknown. The record has no base qualities; no much larger clone is one base away.

Systemically healthy Caucasian individuals from Russia, some 36 in total and aged roughly 6 to 100 years, were included as donors. Each donor gave ten milliliters of peripheral blood, collected into EDTA-treated Vacutainer tubes. Ficoll-Paque density-gradient centrifugation was used to isolate PBMCs, with at least 6 million obtained per sample. Total RNA, at least 5.5 micrograms per sample, was extracted from PBMCs with Trizol reagent. Naive CD45RAhigh/CD27high T cell percentages were measured by flow cytometry on a PBMC aliquot from every donor. Including the terminal cysteine and phenylalanine, the CDR3 comprises 11 residues. CDR3 DNA only is kept here, 33 bases in frame from base 1. The junction carries 14 bases between V and J, which are trimmed by 7 bases and 10 bases respectively. CDR1 and CDR2 are read off the germline V gene as SQVTM and ANQGSEA.

Sequences were obtained from blood. The clonotype was recovered from a man older than 75 in good health. The chain links TRBV29-1 with TRBJ2-1, with a tentative D call of TRBD1 or TRBD2, each matching 5 bases. The sequenced DNA is TGCAGCGGCAGGACGGGGCGCGAGCAGTTCTTC. This encodes CSGRTGREQFF.